This T cell receptor (beta chain) derives from a study of T cell responses to AZD1222 COVID-19 vaccine. General observations from the study: White British people made up most donors, females outnumbered males, and clonal diversity was possibly underestimated.

Profiled with immunoSEQ multiplex PCR; TCRdb holds only in-frame clones, not every one. The table includes about 120,000 clones, around 87% detected once. A remark on this clone: The antigen is not known.

The CDR3 has 15 amino acids. Germline CDR1 is SGHRS and CDR2 is YFSETQ. V lost 4 bases to trimming and J lost 1 base, with 12 bases between them. The source of this sequence is an adult in good health. The chain is built from TRBV5-1 and TRBJ2-4; maybe TRBD2 (6 bases). The starting material was peripheral blood, obtained on day 0 of AZD1222 vaccination. The CDR3 loop is CASSIEGGAKNIQYF. As DNA, the CDR3 is TGCGCCAGCAGCATAGAGGGAGGCGCCAAAAACATTCAGTACTTC.